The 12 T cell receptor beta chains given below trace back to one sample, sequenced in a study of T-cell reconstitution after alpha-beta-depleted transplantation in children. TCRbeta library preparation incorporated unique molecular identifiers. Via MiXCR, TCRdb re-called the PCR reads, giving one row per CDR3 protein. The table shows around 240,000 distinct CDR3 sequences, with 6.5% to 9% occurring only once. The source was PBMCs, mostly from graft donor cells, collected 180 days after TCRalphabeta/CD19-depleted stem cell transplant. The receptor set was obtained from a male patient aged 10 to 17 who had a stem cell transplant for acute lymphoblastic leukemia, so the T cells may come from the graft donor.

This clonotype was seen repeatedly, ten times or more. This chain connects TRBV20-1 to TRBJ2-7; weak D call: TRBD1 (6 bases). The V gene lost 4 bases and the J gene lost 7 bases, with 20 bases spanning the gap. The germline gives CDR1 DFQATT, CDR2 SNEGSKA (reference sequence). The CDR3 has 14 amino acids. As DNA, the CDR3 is TGCAGTGCTATTAAAACAGGGATAGTGCGGGAGCAGTACTTC. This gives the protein CSAIKTGIVREQYF.

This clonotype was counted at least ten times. In nucleotides, the CDR3 is TGTGCCAGCAGCTTAGTAGGGCGGAGCTCCTATAATTCACCCCTCCACTTT. This sequence encodes CASSLVGRSSYNSPLHF. The chain uses TRBV7-2 and TRBJ1-6; D remains unclear. The CDR3 runs to 17 residues. Deletions cut 1 base from V and 0 bases from J, with 10 bases between. CDR1 is SGHTA and CDR2 is FQGNSA in the germline V gene.

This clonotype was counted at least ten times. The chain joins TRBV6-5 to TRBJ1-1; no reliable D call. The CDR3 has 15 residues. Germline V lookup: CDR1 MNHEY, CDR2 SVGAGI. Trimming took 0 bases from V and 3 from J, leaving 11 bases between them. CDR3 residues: CASSYSLKGDTEAFF. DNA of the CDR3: TGTGCCAGCAGTTACTCCTTAAAGGGAGACACTGAAGCTTTCTTT.

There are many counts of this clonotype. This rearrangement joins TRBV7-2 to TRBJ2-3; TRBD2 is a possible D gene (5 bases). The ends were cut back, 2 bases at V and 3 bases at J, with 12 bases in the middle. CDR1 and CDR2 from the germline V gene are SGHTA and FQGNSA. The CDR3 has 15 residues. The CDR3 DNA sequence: TGTGCCAGCAGCTTATACATCGGGGAAACAGATACGCAGTATTTT. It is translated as CASSLYIGETDTQYF.

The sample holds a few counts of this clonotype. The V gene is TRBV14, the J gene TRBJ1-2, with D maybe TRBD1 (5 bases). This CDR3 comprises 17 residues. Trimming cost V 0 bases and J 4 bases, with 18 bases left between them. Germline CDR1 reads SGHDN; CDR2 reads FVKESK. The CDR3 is CASSQDGVSHRGYGYTF. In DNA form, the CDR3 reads TGTGCCAGCAGCCAAGATGGGGTCAGCCATAGGGGCTATGGCTACACCTTC.

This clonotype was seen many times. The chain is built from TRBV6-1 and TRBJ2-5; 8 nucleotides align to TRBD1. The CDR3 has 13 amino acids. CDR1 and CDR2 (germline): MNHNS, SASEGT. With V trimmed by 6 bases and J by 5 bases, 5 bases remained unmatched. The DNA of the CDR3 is TGTGCCAGCAGCCCGACAGGGGACGAGACCCAGTACTTC. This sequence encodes CASSPTGDETQYF.

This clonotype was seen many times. The DNA for the CDR3 is TGCAGCGTTGAAGGGAGCCTAGCGGATAGCACAGATACGCAGTATTTT. It specifies CSVEGSLADSTDTQYF. This chain joins TRBV29-1 and TRBJ2-3; 7 bases agree with TRBD2. Germline V gives CDR1 SQVTM, CDR2 ANQGSEA. Trimming at V came to 1 base and at J to 0 bases, leaving 7 bases not matched to a gene. The CDR3 length is 16 residues.

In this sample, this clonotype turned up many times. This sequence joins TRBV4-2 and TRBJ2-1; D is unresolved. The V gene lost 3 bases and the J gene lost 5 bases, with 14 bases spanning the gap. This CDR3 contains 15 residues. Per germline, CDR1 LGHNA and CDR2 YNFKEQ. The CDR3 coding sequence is TGTGCCAGCAGCCAGTTAGGTCTACCCCACAATGAGCAGTTCTTC. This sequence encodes CASSQLGLPHNEQFF.

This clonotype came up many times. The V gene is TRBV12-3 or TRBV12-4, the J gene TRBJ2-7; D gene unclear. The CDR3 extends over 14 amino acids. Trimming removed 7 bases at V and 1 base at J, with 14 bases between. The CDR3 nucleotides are TGTGCCAGCACCCACCGAGCGCATTCCTACGAGCAGTACTTC. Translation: CASTHRAHSYEQYF.

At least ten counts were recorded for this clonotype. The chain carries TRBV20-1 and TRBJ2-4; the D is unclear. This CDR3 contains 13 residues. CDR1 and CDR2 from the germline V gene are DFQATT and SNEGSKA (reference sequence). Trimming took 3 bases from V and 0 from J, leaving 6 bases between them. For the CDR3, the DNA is TGCAGTGCTAGCATCATAGCCAAAAACATTCAGTACTTC. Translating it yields CSASIIAKNIQYF.

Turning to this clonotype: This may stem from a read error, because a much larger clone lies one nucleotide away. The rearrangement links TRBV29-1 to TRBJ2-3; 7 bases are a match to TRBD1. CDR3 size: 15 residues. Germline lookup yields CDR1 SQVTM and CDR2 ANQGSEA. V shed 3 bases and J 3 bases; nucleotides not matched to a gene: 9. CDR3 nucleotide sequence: TGCAGCGTTGACCCTAGAGGGGGCCTGACAGATACGCAGTATTTT. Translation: CSVDPRGGLTDTQYF.

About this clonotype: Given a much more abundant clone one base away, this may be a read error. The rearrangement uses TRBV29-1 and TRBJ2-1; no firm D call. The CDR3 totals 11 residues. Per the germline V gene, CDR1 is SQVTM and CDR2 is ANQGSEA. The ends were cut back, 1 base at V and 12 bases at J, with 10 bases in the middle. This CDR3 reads CSVEGGHAQFF. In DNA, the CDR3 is TGCAGCGTTGAAGGTGGTCATGCGCAGTTCTTC.